Listed here are 8 T cell receptor beta chains from one sample, sequenced in a study of cytomegalovirus exposure and HLA in healthy donors. PCR amplification relied on 60 Vbeta primers (plus 13 Jbeta primers). Generated by immunoSEQ multiplex PCR, the TCRdb table keeps only in-frame clones and is missing some. The table lists around 150,000 clones, around 86% of them singletons. Sequencing used PBMCs. All receptors derive from a girl aged 2-10 years in good health and CMV-seropositive.

The V and J genes are TRBV4-2 and TRBJ2-7, with 11 bases aligning to TRBD2. J was trimmed by 3 bases and V by 4 bases; bases with no gene match: 17. This CDR3 region has 19 residues. Germline loops: CDR1 LGHNA, CDR2 YNFKEQ. The CDR3: CASSRHTPFSGRGIYEQYF. As DNA, the CDR3 is TGTGCCAGCAGCCGCCATACTCCCTTTAGCGGGAGGGGTATCTACGAGCAGTACTTC.

The chain joins TRBV9 to TRBJ2-3, with no clear D. Germline-derived CDR1 and CDR2 are SGDLS and YYNGEE. The CDR3 length is 12 residues. V lost 4 bases and J 0 bases, leaving 3 bases between the germline ends. The CDR3 sequence is CASSPSTDTQYF. As DNA, the CDR3 is TGTGCCAGCAGCCCTAGCACAGATACGCAGTATTTT.

The CDR3 loop is CAWSVTIPLAGGFTGELFF. Here the CDR3 DNA reads TGTGCCTGGAGTGTCACAATCCCCCTAGCGGGAGGCTTTACCGGGGAGCTGTTTTTT. V and J are TRBV30 and TRBJ2-2; the match to TRBD2 covers 11 bases. After removal of 0 bases from V and 5 bases from J, the junction contained 14 bases not matched to a gene. CDR3 length equals 19 residues. Germline CDR1 reads GTSNPN; CDR2 reads SVGIG (reference sequence).

The chain carries TRBV27 and TRBJ2-1; TRBD2 agrees at 7 bases. The V gene end was trimmed by 2 bases and the J gene end by 2 bases; junction bases not matched to a gene: 18. This CDR3 spans 20 amino acids. Germline V gene lookup returns CDR1 MNHEY and CDR2 SMNVEV (reference sequence). CDR3 DNA sequence: TGTGCCAGCAGTTTAAAACGGTCGGGGGGAATTCGGATTACCTACAATGAGCAGTTCTTC. As protein: CASSLKRSGGIRITYNEQFF.

A word on this clone: The junction differs from germline at one of its ends, possibly a read error. The chain carries TRBV2 and TRBJ1-6; TRBD1 matches at 7 bases. This CDR3 is built from 10 residues. CDR1 is SNHLY, CDR2 FYNNEI, per germline. CDR3 DNA: TGTGCCAGCAGTTCCGGGACAGCACGCTTT. This gives the protein CASSSGTARF.

V usage is TRBV19 and J usage is TRBJ2-1; 11 nucleotides line up with TRBD2. Trimming cost V 7 bases and J 4 bases; bases outside gene matches: 6. Germline CDR1 is LNHDA and CDR2 is SQIVND (reference sequence). This CDR3 is built from 15 residues. CDR3 nucleotides: TGTGCCAGTATGACTAGCGGGACGGGATACAATGAGCAGTTCTTC. Protein product: CASMTSGTGYNEQFF.

This clone has just one count. V is TRBV5-1 and J is TRBJ2-5, with 9 bases matching TRBD2. The V gene end was trimmed by 0 bases and the J gene end by 4 bases; junction bases not matched to a gene: 7. This CDR3 comprises 16 residues. The germline V gene has CDR1 SGHRS and CDR2 YFSETQ. The CDR3 loop is CASSLAGAGGRETQYF. The DNA for the CDR3 is TGCGCCAGCAGCTTGGCCGGGGCGGGAGGGCGAGAGACCCAGTACTTC.

The DNA for the CDR3 is TGTGCCAGCAGCTTTCGACCCGGGGAGACCCAGTACTTC. Protein product: CASSFRPGETQYF. The chain couples TRBV9 to TRBJ2-5; D remains unclear. This CDR3 is built from 13 residues. Germline CDR1 and CDR2: SGDLS and YYNGEE. V lost 4 bases, J lost 5 bases, and 12 bases lay in between.